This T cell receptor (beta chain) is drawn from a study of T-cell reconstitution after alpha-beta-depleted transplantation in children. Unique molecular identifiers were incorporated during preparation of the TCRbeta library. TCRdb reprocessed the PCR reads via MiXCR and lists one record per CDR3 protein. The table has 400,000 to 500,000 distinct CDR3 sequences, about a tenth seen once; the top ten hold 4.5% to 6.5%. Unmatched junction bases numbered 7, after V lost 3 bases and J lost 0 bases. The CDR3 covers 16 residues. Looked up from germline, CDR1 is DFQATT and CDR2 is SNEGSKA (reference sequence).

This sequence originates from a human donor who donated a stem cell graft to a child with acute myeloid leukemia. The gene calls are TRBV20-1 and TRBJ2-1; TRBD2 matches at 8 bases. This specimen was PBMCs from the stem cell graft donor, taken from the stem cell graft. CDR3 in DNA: TGCAGTGCTAGTTTTAGCGGGGTTTCCTCCTACAATGAGCAGTTCTTC. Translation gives CSASFSGVSSYNEQFF.